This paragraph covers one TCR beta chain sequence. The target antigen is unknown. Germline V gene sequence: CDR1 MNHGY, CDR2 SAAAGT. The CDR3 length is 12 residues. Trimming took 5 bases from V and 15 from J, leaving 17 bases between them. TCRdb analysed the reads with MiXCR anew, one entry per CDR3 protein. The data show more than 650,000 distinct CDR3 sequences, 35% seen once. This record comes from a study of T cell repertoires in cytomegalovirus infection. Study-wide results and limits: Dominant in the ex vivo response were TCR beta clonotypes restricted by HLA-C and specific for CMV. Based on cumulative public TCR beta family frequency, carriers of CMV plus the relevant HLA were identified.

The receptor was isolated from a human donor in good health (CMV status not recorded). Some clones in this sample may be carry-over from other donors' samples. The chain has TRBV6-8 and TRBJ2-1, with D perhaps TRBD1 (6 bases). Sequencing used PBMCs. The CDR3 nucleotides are TGTGCCAGCAGTCCGGGACGGCCCAGGGGGTTCTTC. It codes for CASSPGRPRGFF.